This T cell receptor beta chain derives from a study of post-analysis software for immune sequencing data (dated by TCRdb to between 2015 and 2017). Background on the whole study: Disease courses on record covered relapsing-remitting, secondary progressive and progressive-relapsing multiple sclerosis, though some patients had no subtype annotation. A subset of samples was prepared in parallel using single-end sample barcoding, then pooled and co-amplified after Illumina adapter ligation. The patient repertoires were set against 10 to 11 previously published healthy control repertoires from donors whose ages ranged from roughly 6 to 27 years.

V is reduced by 2 bases and J by 2 bases, leaving a spacing of 17 bases between them. Sequences PRHDT (CDR1) and FYEKMQ (CDR2) are obtained from the germline V gene (reference sequence). The CDR3 covers 17 residues, taking in both the cysteine and the phenylalanine. Just CDR3 DNA is preserved here, 51 bases in frame from base 1. Overall results and qualifications from the work: Compared with controls, multiple sclerosis patients had significantly lower normalized Chao1 diversity, a finding suggesting substantial peripheral T-cell clonal expansion. The control group was slightly older than the multiple sclerosis patient group. When samples were clustered directly using the F measure, samples prepared in the same batch co-clustered strongly, which prompted a batch-effect correction. Patients showed significantly higher frequencies than controls for about five TRBV segments, among them TRBV5-6, TRBV5-1 and TRBV20-1.

The library was built by means of PCR. The reads were generated on an Illumina HiSeq 2500. To reduce PCR and sequencing biases, unique molecular identifiers were built into the TCR beta cDNA libraries. Per 1 to 10 million input T cells, some 500,000 cDNA molecules were obtained, such that each molecule approximated one T cell. The patient libraries were prepared and sequenced using the same protocol as the earlier healthy control dataset. Within a given batch, samples were prepared together, multiplexed and sequenced on the same HiSeq lane. On the study's bioinformatics: MIGEC handled the raw barcoded reads, throwing out single-read molecular identifier groups before consensus assembly and CDR3 extraction. VDJtools was used for post-analysis of the clonotype tables, and diversity was normalized by down-sampling every dataset to the size of the smallest sample. Repertoire overlap clustering matched CDR3 amino acid but not nucleotide sequences to correct batch-related cross-sample contamination. TCRdb passed the public sequencing reads through fastp at Q25 and MiXCR, retaining productive beta sequences. All rows with the same CDR3 protein become a single entry with the most common DNA and genes. The authors' filters were not applied to this entry. This sample is represented by roughly 800,000 distinct CDR3 sequences; around 46% of them were singletons. The leading ten clones occupy roughly 4.9% of the sample.

As for this clonotype: Its target antigen remains unknown. No base-level quality is on record; no much larger clone is a single base apart.

To demonstrate the VDJtools post-analysis software, the study profiled TCR beta repertoires from the peripheral blood of about 13 young patients with multiple sclerosis. Multiple sclerosis patients were children and adolescents aged about 6 to 16 years. The sequenced material came from blood. This chain joins TRBV13 to TRBJ2-3; tentative D gene TRBD2, with 6 bases matching. The sequence derives from a girl between 5 and 17 years old with multiple sclerosis. The CDR3 protein: CASSLYFEEGSTDTQYF. The nucleotides are TGTGCCAGCAGCTTATATTTTGAGGAGGGATCCACAGATACGCAGTATTTT.